This T cell receptor beta chain comes out of a study of blood T cells in healthy people across ages. For the second PCR, which ran for about 6 to 11 cycles, a sample-barcoded 5' primer and a J-beta primer mix were used. TCRdb reprocessed the 5' RACE reads via MiXCR and lists one record per CDR3 protein. The data hold about 1.4 million distinct CDR3 sequences, with almost 60% observed a single time. This clonotype has just one count. The CDR3 is 14 residues long. Isolation per sample recovered at least 6.5 million PBMCs. Total RNA, at least 6 micrograms per sample, came from PBMCs. The sequenced material came from blood. V and J are TRBV21-1 and TRBJ2-2; TRBD1, as called in the table, went unchecked against the DNA. TRBV21-1 has pseudogene status. The clonotype was recovered from a man between 18 and 35 years old in good health. This chain's CDR3 is CAIPGQGLPGELFF. For the CDR3, the DNA is TGTGCCATCCCGGGACAGGGTTTACCCGGGGAGCTGTTTTTT.